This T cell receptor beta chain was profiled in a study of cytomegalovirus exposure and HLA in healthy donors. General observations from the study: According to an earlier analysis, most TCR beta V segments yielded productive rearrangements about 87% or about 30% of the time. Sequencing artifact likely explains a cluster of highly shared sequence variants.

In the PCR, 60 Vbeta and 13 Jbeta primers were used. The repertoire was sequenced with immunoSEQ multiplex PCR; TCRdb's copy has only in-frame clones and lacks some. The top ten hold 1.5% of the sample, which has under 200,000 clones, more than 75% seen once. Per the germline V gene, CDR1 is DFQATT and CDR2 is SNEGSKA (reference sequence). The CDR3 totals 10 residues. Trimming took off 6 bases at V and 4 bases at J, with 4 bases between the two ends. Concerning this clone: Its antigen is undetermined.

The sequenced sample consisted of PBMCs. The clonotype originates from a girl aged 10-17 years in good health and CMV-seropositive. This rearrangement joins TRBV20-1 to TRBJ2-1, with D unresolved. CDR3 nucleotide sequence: TGCAGTGCCATGTACAATGAGCAGTTCTTC. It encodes CSAMYNEQFF.